This TCR beta chain was recovered during a study of blood T cell repertoires in COVID-19. Study context: From T cells, B-cell-depleted T cells, or PBMCs came the material, which was cDNA or gDNA.

The repertoire was sequenced with immunoSEQ multiplex PCR; TCRdb's copy has only in-frame clones and lacks some. The sample shows 150,000 or so clones, approximately 86% of them seen only once. This CDR3 is 16 amino acids long. The V end was cut by 4 bases, the J end by 5 bases, with 19 bases between. CDR1 MGHRA and CDR2 YSYEKL come from the germline V gene. The V and J genes are TRBV4-1 and TRBJ2-3, with a possible D match to TRBD1 (7 bases). This clonotype was sampled from a man aged 55 to 69 who had recovered from COVID-19. Sequenced: peripheral blood. The CDR3 DNA sequence: TGCGCCAGCAGCCTCGACAGGGACTCTTTGGGAGATACGCAGTATTTT. It specifies CASSLDRDSLGDTQYF.